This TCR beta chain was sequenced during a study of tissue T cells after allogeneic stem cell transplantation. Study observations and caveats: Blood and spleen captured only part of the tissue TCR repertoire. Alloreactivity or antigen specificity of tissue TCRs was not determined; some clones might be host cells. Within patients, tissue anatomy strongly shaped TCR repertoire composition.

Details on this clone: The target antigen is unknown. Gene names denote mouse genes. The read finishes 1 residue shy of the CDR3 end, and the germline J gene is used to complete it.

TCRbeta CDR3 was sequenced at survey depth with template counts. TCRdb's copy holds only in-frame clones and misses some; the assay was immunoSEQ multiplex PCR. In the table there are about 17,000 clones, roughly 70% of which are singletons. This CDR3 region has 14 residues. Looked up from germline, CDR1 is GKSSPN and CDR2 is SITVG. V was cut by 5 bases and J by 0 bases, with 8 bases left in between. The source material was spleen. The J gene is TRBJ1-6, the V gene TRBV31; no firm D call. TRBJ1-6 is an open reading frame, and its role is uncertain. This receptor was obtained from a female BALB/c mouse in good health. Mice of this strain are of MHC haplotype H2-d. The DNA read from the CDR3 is TGTGCCTGGGCGAAAGATTCCTATAATTCGCCCCTCTAC. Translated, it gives CAWAKDSYNSPLY. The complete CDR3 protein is CAWAKDSYNSPLYF.